A selection of T cell receptor beta chains follows, all from one sample in a study of T cell repertoires in cytomegalovirus infection. MiXCR, applied by TCRdb to the reads, yields one record per CDR3 protein. The table records about 350,000 distinct CDR3 sequences, about 32% of them present only once. Antigens of these TCRs are unknown. Sequencing used cultured PBMCs, obtained from culture after CMV antigen stimulation. These receptors were obtained from a human donor in good health (CMV status not recorded). Some clones in this sample may be carry-over from other donors' samples. CDR3s leave out the opening cysteine and the closing phenylalanine or tryptophan.

j_gene	v_gene	CDR3aa
TRBJ2-3	TRBV9	ASSPRTGSKDTQY
TRBJ2-6	TRBV5-1	ASSLEGGAGSGANVLT
TRBJ2-1	TRBV11-1	ASSFQTGGYNEQF
TRBJ2-3	TRBV11-2	ATTTAGGEADTQY
TRBJ2-7	TRBV6-1	ASSRSSGLYEQY
TRBJ2-2	TRBV7-2	ASSLAPGTGNTGELF
TRBJ1-2	TRBV4-1	ASSPDRARDYGYT
TRBJ1-1	TRBV7-9	ASSLGTDGFNTEAF
TRBJ2-2	TRBV4-3	ASSQEYRVRGELF
TRBJ1-2	TRBV7-2	ASSPDSGYGYT
TRBJ1-1	TRBV14	ASTARGNTEAF
TRBJ2-5	TRBV20-1	SARGLGIEETQY
TRBJ2-1	TRBV20-1	SARPWTRFSHNEQF
TRBJ2-5	TRBV20-1	SAATDGGSSGRRSETQY
TRBJ2-5	TRBV27	ASSPTSQETQY
TRBJ1-5	TRBV20-1	SARDWAQGGNQPQH
TRBJ1-5	TRBV7-2	ASSLVLGNNQPQH
TRBJ2-1	TRBV7-8	ASSLGGSGSIYNEQF
TRBJ2-7	TRBV28	ASSPDLGAYEQY
TRBJ2-1	TRBV7-2	ASSLDPPGQGYNEQF
TRBJ2-1	TRBV11-2	ASSPSLAGGQGEQF
TRBJ2-1	TRBV20-1	SARRLADNEQF
TRBJ1-5	TRBV19	ASSPGTGRDQPQH
TRBJ2-7	TRBV19	ASSIGTSGSSYEQY
TRBJ1-4	TRBV7-9	ASSPRTSDNEKLF
TRBJ1-1	TRBV7-9	ASSFEAGTEAF
TRBJ1-1	TRBV20-1	SAKDGVKGITTEAF
TRBJ2-6	TRBV19	ASTPGVSGADVLT
TRBJ1-5	TRBV6-2/TRBV6-3	ASRPSWGTDNQPQH
TRBJ2-2	TRBV4-3	ASSQDMSWWDPNTGELF
TRBJ1-6	TRBV20-1	SAHRDSPLSPLH
TRBJ1-2	TRBV27	ASVSGGGYT
TRBJ1-1	TRBV19	ASSMTAGWNTEAF
TRBJ2-1	TRBV19	ASTTGASYNEQF
TRBJ2-7	TRBV30	AWSPPTVYYEQY
TRBJ2-1	TRBV7-2	ASSPGRYYNEQF
TRBJ1-4	TRBV6-1	ASSPRGLGEKLF
TRBJ2-2	TRBV4-3	ASSQDTAGGATGELF
TRBJ2-5	TRBV6-5	ASSLAGRRETQY
TRBJ2-3	TRBV7-8	ASSPTGTGADTQY
TRBJ2-1	TRBV20-1	SARAGTSGAPLQNEQF
TRBJ2-2	TRBV7-2	ASSFIENTGELF
TRBJ2-1	TRBV7-2	ASSSGALVVDEQF
TRBJ2-5	TRBV5-5	ASSLRADQETQY
TRBJ1-6	TRBV28	ASSSPGANTSPLH
TRBJ2-3	TRBV12-3/TRBV12-4	ASSRTTSGSGDTQY
TRBJ1-5	TRBV5-5	ASSLTRPSRNQPQH
TRBJ2-1	TRBV7-2	ASSLRLLAGAPLGNEQF